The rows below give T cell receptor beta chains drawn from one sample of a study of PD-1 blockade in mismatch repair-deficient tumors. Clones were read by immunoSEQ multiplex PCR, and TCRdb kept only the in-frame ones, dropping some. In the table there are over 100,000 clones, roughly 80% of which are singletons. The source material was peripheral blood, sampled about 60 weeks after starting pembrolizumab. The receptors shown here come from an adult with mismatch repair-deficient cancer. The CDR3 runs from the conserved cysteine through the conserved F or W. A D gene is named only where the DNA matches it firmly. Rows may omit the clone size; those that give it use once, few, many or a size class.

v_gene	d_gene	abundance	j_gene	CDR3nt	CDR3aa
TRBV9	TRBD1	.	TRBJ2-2	TGTGCCAGCAGCCCCCACGGTGGGACAGGGTTGAACACCGGGGAGCTGTTTTTT	CASSPHGGTGLNTGELFF
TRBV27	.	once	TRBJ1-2	TGTGCCAGCGGGGCAAAGGGTTCCCTTTATGGCTACACCTTC	CASGAKGSLYGYTF
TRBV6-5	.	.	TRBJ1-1	TGTGCCAGCAGTCAAGGGGGTTGGATGAACACTGAAGCTTTCTTT	CASSQGGWMNTEAFF
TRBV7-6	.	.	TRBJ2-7	TGTGCCAGCAGCTTAGCTGGCAGTCCCTACGAGCAGTACTTC	CASSLAGSPYEQYF
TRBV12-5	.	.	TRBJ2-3	TGTGCTAGTGGTTTCGGACTGGACACAGATACGCAGTATTTT	CASGFGLDTDTQYF
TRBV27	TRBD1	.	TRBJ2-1	TGTGCCAGCAGTTTATCGCCAGGGGGTTCTCCTCAGAATGAGCAGTTCTTC	CASSLSPGGSPQNEQFF
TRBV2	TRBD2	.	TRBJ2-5	TGTGCCAGCAGTCCCCGGGGGGGCCAAGAGACCCAGTACTTC	CASSPRGGQETQYF
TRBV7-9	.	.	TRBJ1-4	TGTGCCAGCAGCTTCAGGGGAACTAATGAAAAACTGTTTTTT	CASSFRGTNEKLFF
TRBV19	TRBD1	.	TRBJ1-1	TGTGCCAGTAGGCACAGGGGATGGGACACTGAAGCTTTCTTT	CASRHRGWDTEAFF
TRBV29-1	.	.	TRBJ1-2	TGCAGCGTTGAAGAATTTCGGCATGGCTACACCTTC	CSVEEFRHGYTF
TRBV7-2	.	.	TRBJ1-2	TGTGCCAGCAGCTTAGCCCCGGACAGCTATGGCTACACCTTC	CASSLAPDSYGYTF
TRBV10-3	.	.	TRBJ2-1	TGTGCCATCAGTGAGTTGACAGTGACGGACAATGAGCAGTTCTTC	CAISELTVTDNEQFF
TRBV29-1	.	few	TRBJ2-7	TGCAGCGTTTTGAAGACGACCCAGGAGCAGTACTTC	CSVLKTTQEQYF
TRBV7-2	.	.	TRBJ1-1	TGTGCCAGCAGCGAAAAGACAACCTACACTGAAGCTTTCTTT	CASSEKTTYTEAFF
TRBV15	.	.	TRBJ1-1	TGTGCCACCAGCCTTGAACGATACCCTGAAGCTTTCTTT	CATSLERYPEAFF
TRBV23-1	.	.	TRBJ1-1	TGCGCCAGCACTGCGGGACACCTAAACACTGAAGCTTTCTTT	CASTAGHLNTEAFF
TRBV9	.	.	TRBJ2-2	TGTGCCAGCAGCCTAGAATTGAGCGGCACCACCGGGGAGCTGTTTTTT	CASSLELSGTTGELFF
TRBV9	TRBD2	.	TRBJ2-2	TGTGCCAGCAACGCGGGAGGTCCCGGGGAGCTGTTTTTT	CASNAGGPGELFF
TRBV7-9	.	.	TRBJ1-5	TGTGCCAGCAGCTTAGCGGCCCCAGGGATTCAGCCCCAGCATTTT	CASSLAAPGIQPQHF